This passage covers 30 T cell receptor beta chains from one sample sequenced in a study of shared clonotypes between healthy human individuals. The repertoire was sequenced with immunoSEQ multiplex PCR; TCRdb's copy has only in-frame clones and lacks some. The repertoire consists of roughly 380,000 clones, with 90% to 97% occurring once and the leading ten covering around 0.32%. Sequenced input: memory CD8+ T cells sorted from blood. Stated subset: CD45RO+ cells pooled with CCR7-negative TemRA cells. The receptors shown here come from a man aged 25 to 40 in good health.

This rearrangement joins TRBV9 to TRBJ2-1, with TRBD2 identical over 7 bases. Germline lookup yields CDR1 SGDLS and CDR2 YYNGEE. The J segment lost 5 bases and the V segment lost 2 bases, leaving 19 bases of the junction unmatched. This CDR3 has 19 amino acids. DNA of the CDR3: TGTGCCAGCAGCGTCTCCGGGACTACCCGAATCCCGAGCCACAATGAGCAGTTCTTC. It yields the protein CASSVSGTTRIPSHNEQFF.

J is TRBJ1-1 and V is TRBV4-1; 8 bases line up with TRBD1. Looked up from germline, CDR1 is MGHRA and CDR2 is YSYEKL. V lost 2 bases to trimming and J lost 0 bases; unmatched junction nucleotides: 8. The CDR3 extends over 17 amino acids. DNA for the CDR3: TGCGCCAGCAGCCAACGGACAGGGTGGCTGTTGAACACTGAAGCTTTCTTT. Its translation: CASSQRTGWLLNTEAFF.

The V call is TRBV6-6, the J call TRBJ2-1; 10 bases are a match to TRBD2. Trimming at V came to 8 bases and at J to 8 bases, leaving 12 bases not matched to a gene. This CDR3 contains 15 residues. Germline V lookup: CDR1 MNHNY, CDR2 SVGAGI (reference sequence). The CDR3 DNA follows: TGTGCCAGCCGGTTCCAGCGGGAGGGCCATTATGAGCAGTTCTTC. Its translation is CASRFQREGHYEQFF.

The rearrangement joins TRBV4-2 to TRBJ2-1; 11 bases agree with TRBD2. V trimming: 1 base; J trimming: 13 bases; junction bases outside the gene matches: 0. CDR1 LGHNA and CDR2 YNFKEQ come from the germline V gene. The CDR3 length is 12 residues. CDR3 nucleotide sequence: TGTGCCAGCAGCCAAGGACTAGCGGGACAGTTCTTC. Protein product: CASSQGLAGQFF.

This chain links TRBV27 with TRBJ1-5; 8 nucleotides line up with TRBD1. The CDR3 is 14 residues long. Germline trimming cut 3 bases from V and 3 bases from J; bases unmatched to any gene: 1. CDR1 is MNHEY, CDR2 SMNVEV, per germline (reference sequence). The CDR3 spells CASSFRGPNQPQHF. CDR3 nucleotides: TGTGCCAGCAGTTTCAGGGGGCCCAATCAGCCCCAGCATTTT.

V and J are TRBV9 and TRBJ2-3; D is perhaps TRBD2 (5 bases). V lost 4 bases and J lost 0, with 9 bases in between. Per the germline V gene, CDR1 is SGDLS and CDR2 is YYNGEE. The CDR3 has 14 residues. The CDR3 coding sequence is TGTGCCAGCAGCTCCCGGACTAGCACAGATACGCAGTATTTT. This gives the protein CASSSRTSTDTQYF.

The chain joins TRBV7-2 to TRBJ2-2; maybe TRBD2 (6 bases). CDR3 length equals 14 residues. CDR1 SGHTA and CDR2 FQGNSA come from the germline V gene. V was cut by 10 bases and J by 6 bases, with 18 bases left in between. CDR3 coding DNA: TGTGCCACCAGGATCTCGGGGGAAGCCGGGGAGCTGTTTTTT. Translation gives CATRISGEAGELFF.

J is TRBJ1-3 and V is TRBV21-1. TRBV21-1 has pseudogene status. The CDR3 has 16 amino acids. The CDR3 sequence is CASSLRKVSSGNTIYF. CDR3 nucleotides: TGTGCCAGCAGCCTTCGCAAAGTGAGCTCTGGAAACACCATATATTTT.

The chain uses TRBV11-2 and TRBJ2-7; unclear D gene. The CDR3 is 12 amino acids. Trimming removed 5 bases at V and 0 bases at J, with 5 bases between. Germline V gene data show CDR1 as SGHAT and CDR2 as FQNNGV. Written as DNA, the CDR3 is TGTGCCAGCAGCCCGCGCTCCTACGAGCAGTACTTC. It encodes CASSPRSYEQYF.

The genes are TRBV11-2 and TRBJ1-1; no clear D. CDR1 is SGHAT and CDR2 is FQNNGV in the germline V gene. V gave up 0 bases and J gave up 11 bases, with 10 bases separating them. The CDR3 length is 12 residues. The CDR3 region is CASSLDHRRAFF. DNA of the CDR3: TGTGCCAGCAGCTTAGACCACCGCCGGGCTTTCTTT.

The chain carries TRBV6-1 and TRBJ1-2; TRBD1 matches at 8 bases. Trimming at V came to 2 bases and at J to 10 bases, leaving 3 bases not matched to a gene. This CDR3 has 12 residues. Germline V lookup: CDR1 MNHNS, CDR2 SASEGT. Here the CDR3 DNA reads TGTGCCAGCAGTGAACCGGGACAGGTCTACACCTTC. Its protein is CASSEPGQVYTF.

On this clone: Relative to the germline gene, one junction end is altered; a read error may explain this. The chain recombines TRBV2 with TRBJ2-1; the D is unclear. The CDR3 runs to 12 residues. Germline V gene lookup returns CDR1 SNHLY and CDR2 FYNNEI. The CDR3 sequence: CASSEESPVQIF. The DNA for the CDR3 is TGTGCCAGCAGTGAGGAGTCGCCGGTTCAGATCTTC.

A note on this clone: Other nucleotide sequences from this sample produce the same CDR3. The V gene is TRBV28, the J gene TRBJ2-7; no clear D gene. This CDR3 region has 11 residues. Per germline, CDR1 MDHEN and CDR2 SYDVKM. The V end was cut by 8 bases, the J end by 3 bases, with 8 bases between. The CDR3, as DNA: TGTGCCAGCTCCACTGGCTACGAGCAGTACTTC. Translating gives CASSTGYEQYF.

This CDR3 reads CASSYGGTNEKLFF. As DNA, the CDR3 is TGTGCCAGCAGTTACGGTGGGACTAATGAAAAACTGTTTTTT. The rearrangement joins TRBV28 to TRBJ1-4; D is undetermined. CDR1 and CDR2 (germline): MDHEN, SYDVKM. There are 14 residues in the CDR3. Trimming shortened V by 4 bases and J by 2 bases, and 8 bases separated the two germline ends.

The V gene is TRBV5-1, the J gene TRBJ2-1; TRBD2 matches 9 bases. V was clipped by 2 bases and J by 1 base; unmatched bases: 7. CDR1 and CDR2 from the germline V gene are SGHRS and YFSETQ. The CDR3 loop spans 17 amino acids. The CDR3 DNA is TGCGCCAGCAGCTTTAGCGGGAGTCCCCTTTCCTACAATGAGCAGTTCTTC. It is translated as CASSFSGSPLSYNEQFF.

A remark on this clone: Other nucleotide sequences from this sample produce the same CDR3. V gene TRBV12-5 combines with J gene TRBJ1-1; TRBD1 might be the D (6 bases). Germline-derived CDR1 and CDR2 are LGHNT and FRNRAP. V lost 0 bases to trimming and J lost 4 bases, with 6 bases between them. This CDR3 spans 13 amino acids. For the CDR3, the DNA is TGTGCTAGTGGTTTGGTAGGGGGCACTGAAGCTTTCTTT. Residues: CASGLVGGTEAFF.

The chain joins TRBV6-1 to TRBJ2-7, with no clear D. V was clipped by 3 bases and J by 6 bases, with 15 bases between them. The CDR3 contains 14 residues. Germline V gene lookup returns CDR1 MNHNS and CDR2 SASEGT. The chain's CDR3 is CASSDRSKKAEQYF. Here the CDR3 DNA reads TGTGCCAGCAGTGACAGGTCAAAGAAAGCCGAGCAGTACTTC.

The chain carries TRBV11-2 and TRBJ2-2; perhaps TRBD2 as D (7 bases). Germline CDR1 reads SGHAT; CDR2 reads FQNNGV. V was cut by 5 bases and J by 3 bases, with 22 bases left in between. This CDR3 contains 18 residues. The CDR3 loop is CASSPRGGGPSYTGELFF. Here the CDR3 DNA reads TGTGCCAGCAGCCCTAGGGGGGGAGGGCCCTCTTACACCGGGGAGCTGTTTTTT.

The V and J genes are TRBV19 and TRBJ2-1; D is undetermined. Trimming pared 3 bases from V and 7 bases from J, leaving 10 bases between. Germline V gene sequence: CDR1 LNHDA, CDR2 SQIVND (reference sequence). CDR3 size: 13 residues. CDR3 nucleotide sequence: TGTGCCAGTAGTATCTTAGGCGGAAATGAGCAGTTCTTC. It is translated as CASSILGGNEQFF. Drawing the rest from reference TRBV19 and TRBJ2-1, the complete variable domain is DGGITQSPKYLFRKEGQNVTLSCEQNLNHDAMYWYRQDPGQGLRLIYYSQIVNDFQKGDIAEGYSVSREKKESFPLTVTSAQKNPTAFYLCASSILGGNEQFFGPGTRLTVL.

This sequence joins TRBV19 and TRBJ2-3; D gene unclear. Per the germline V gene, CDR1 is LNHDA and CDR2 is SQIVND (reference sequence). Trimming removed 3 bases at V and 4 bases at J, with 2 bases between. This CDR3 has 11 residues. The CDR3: CASSISDTQYF. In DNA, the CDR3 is TGTGCCAGTAGTATCTCAGATACGCAGTATTTT.

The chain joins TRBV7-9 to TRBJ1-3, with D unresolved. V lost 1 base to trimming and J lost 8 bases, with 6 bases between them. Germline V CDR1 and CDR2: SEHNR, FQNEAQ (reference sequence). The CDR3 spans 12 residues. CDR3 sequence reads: CASSLDGYTIYF. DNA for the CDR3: TGTGCCAGCAGCTTAGACGGGTACACCATATATTTT.

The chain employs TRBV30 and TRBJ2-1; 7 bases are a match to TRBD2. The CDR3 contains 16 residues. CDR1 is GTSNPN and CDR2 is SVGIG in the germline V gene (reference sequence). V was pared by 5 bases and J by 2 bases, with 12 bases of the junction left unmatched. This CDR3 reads CAWDLRAGDTYNEQFF. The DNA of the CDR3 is TGTGCCTGGGATCTCCGGGCGGGAGACACCTACAATGAGCAGTTCTTC.

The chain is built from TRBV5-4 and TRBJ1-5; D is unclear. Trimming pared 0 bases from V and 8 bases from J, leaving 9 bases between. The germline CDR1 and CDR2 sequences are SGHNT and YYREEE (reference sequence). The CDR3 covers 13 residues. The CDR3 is CASSLGPGEPQHF. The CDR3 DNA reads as TGTGCCAGCAGCTTGGGGCCCGGCGAGCCCCAGCATTTT.

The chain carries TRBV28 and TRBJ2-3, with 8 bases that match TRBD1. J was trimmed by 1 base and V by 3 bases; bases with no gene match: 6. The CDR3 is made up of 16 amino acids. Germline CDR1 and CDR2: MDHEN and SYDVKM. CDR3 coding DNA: TGTGCCAGCAGTTTCCGGACAGGGAGGCGCACAGATACGCAGTATTTT. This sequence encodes CASSFRTGRRTDTQYF.

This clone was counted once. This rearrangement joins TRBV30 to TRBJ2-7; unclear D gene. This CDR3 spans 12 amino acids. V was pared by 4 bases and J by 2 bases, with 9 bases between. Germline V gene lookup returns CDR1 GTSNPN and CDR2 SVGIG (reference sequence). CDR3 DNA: TGTGCCTGGAAACGGACGACCTACGAGCAGTACTTC. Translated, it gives CAWKRTTYEQYF.

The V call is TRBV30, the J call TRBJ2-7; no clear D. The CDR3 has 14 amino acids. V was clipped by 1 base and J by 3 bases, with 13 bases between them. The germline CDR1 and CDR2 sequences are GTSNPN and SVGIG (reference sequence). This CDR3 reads CAWSDNSPIYEQYF. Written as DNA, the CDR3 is TGTGCCTGGAGTGACAATTCCCCAATCTACGAGCAGTACTTC.

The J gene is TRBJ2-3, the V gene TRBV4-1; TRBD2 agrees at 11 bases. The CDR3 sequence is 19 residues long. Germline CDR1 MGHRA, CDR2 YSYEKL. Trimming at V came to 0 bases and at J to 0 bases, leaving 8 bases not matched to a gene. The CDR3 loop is CASSQEAGTSGPSTDTQYF. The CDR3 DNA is TGCGCCAGCAGCCAAGAGGCCGGGACTAGCGGCCCCAGCACAGATACGCAGTATTTT.

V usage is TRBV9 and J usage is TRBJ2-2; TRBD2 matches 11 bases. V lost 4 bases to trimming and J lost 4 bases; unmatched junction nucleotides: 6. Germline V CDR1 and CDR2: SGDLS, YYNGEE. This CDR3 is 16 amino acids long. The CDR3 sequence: CASSLGTSGITGELFF. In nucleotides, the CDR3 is TGTGCCAGCAGCCTAGGGACTAGCGGAATCACCGGGGAGCTGTTTTTT.

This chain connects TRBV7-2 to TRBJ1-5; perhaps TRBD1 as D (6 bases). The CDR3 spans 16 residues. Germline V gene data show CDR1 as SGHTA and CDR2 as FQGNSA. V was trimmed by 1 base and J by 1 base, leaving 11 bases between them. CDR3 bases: TGTGCCAGCAGCTTAGTACAGGGCATAAGCAATCAGCCCCAGCATTTT. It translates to CASSLVQGISNQPQHF.

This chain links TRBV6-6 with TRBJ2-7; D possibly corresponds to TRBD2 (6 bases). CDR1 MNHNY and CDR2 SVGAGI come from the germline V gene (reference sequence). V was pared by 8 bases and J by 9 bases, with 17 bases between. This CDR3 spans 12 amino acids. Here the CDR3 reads CASAGRSPGQYF. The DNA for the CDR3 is TGTGCCAGCGCGGGACGGAGCCCCGGGCAGTACTTC.